This T cell receptor beta chain was captured in a study of CDR3 diversity in severe acne. This clonotype was counted many times. TCRdb recomputed calls from the PCR reads with MiXCR, one row per CDR3 protein. Of about 90,000 distinct CDR3 sequences listed, around 50% are singletons. This receptor was obtained from a male donor in good health, serving as a control. Material for sequencing was blood.

For the CDR3, the DNA is TGTGCCAGCACTTTAGGGGCGGGAGAGAGCGGCGGGGAGCTGTTTTTT. It is translated as CASTLGAGESGGELFF. This rearrangement joins TRBV7-6 to TRBJ2-2, with 7 bases matching TRBD2. The V segment lost 7 bases and the J segment 7 bases; nucleotides outside the gene matches: 15. CDR1 and CDR2 (germline): SGHVS, FNYEAQ. This CDR3 spans 16 amino acids.